Presented here are 30 T cell receptor beta chains from one specimen sequenced in a study of blood T cells in healthy people across ages. A second PCR of 7 to 11 cycles used a sample-barcoded 5' primer and a J-beta primer mix. MiXCR, run by TCRdb on the 5' RACE reads, gives a single entry per CDR3 protein. The repertoire holds approximately 780,000 distinct CDR3 sequences, with roughly 24% as singletons. In addition, the sample was reused for a study of T cells of mothers and their children.

Material for sequencing was blood. The source is a boy aged 10-17 years in good health.

This clonotype was observed a few times. The chain employs TRBV20-1 and TRBJ2-5, with D unresolved. CDR3 length: 11 residues. V dropped 6 bases and J dropped 11 bases, with 16 bases sitting between them. Germline V gene sequence: CDR1 DFQATT, CDR2 SNEGSKA (reference sequence). CDR3 sequence: CSASPGLEQYF. CDR3 in DNA: TGCAGTGCCAGCCCGGGTTTAGAGCAGTACTTC.

V and J are TRBV18 and TRBJ2-3; D tentatively fits TRBD1 or TRBD2 (6 bases each). Trimming took 2 bases from V and 1 from J, leaving 16 bases between them. The CDR3 contains 17 residues. Looked up from germline, CDR1 is KGHSH and CDR2 is LQKENI. The CDR3, as DNA: TGTGCCAGCTCACCAGGGCGGGGACAAAAACGCACAGATACGCAGTATTTT. Translated, it gives CASSPGRGQKRTDTQYF.

This clonotype has a handful of counts. The chain joins TRBV15 to TRBJ2-2; 9 nucleotides match TRBD2. The junction had 6 bases not matched to a gene; V was cut back by 1 base and J by 6 bases. Per the germline V gene, CDR1 is LNHNV and CDR2 is YYDKDF (reference sequence). The CDR3 spans 16 residues. The chain's CDR3 is CATSRAQTSGAGELFF. DNA of the CDR3: TGTGCCACCAGCAGAGCCCAGACTAGCGGTGCCGGGGAGCTGTTTTTT. The full variable domain, rest sourced from reference TRBV15 and TRBJ2-2, is DAMVIQNPRYQVTQFGKPVTLSCSQTLNHNVMYWYQQKSSQAPKLLFHYYDKDFNNEADTPDNFQSRRPNTSFCFLDIRSPGLGDTAMYLCATSRAQTSGAGELFFGEGSRLTVL.

Remarks on this clonotype: In this CDR3 the conserved last residue, phenylalanine or tryptophan, is missing, so a read error is likely. The rearrangement uses TRBV7-9 and TRBJ1-4; possible D gene TRBD1, 5 bases. V was clipped by 2 bases and J by 5 bases, with 12 bases between them. This CDR3 has 15 residues. The germline V gene encodes CDR1 SEHNR and CDR2 FQNEAQ (reference sequence). This CDR3 is CASSLTGEANEKLFL. DNA of the CDR3: TGTGCCAGCAGCTTAACGGGGGAAGCGAATGAAAAACTGTTTCTT.

V and J are TRBV3-1 and TRBJ2-1, with D tentatively TRBD2 (6 bases). The J call may be wrong; the DNA end is better matched by TRBJ2-5. CDR1 LGHDT and CDR2 YNNKEL come from the germline V gene (reference sequence). This CDR3 region has 15 residues. The chain's CDR3 is CASSHRAMGGETQYF. In nucleotides, the CDR3 is TGTGCCAGCAGCCACCGGGCCATGGGGGGAGAGACCCAGTACTTC.

The chain links TRBV11-1 to TRBJ2-6; 9 bases fit TRBD1. In germline, CDR1 is SGHAT, CDR2 FQDESV (reference sequence). V shed 5 bases and J 0 bases; nucleotides not matched to a gene: 2. This CDR3 is 16 amino acids long. The chain's CDR3 is CASSRTGVSGANVLTF. The CDR3 DNA follows: TGTGCCAGCAGCCGGACAGGGGTCTCTGGGGCCAACGTCCTGACTTTC.

V gene TRBV9 combines with J gene TRBJ2-1; D uncertain. V lost 0 bases to trimming and J lost 5 bases, with 12 bases between them. CDR1 is SGDLS and CDR2 is YYNGEE in the germline V gene. The length of the CDR3 is 15 residues. CDR3 in amino acids: CASSVGSHPNNEQFF. The CDR3 DNA reads TGTGCCAGCAGCGTAGGCTCCCACCCCAACAATGAGCAGTTCTTC. The full variable domain, rest sourced from reference TRBV9 and TRBJ2-1, is DSGVTQTPKHLITATGQRVTLRCSPRSGDLSVYWYQQSLDQGLQFLIQYYNGEERAKGNILERFSAQQFPDLHSELNLSSLELGDSALYFCASSVGSHPNNEQFFGPGTRLTVL.

This clonotype was seen only a few times. CDR3 residues: CASSLAIQGPEAFF. CDR3 DNA: TGCGCCAGCAGCTTGGCCATTCAGGGCCCAGAAGCTTTCTTT. V gene TRBV5-1 combines with J gene TRBJ1-1, with D possibly matching TRBD1 (5 bases). V was trimmed by 0 bases and J by 8 bases, leaving 14 bases between them. Germline V gives CDR1 SGHRS, CDR2 YFSETQ. The CDR3 contains 14 residues. Complete variable domain (other parts from reference TRBV5-1 and TRBJ1-1): KAGVTQTPRYLIKTRGQQVTLSCSPISGHRSVSWYQQTPGQGLQFLFEYFSETQRNKGNFPGRFSGRQFSNSRSEMNVSTLELGDSALYLCASSLAIQGPEAFFGQGTRLTVV.

The chain has TRBV29-1 and TRBJ2-5; 9 positions agree with TRBD2. V lost 6 bases to trimming and J lost 3 bases; unmatched junction nucleotides: 5. The CDR3 loop spans 13 amino acids. Germline V gives CDR1 SQVTM, CDR2 ANQGSEA. For the CDR3, the DNA is TGCAGCGTGCGCGGGGGGGCCGAAGAGACCCAGTACTTC. Translating gives CSVRGGAEETQYF.

This clonotype has only a few counts. The chain uses TRBV20-1 and TRBJ2-5; D might be TRBD1 (5 bases). This CDR3 has 17 amino acids. V gave up 0 bases and J gave up 7 bases, with 24 bases separating them. Germline CDR1 and CDR2: DFQATT and SNEGSKA (reference sequence). Here the CDR3 reads CSARERSPRQRKVTQYF. The CDR3 DNA is TGCAGTGCTAGAGAACGATCTCCGAGACAGCGAAAGGTGACCCAGTACTTC.

This chain uses TRBV5-1 with TRBJ2-7; the D gene is possibly TRBD1 (7 bases). Trimming shortened V by 3 bases and J by 7 bases, and 17 bases separated the two germline ends. The germline V gene has CDR1 SGHRS and CDR2 YFSETQ. CDR3 length: 14 residues. The CDR3 DNA reads TGCGCCAGCAGCTGGAGGGACAGTTTGGAGGAGCAGTACTTC. Its translation: CASSWRDSLEEQYF. Complete variable domain (other parts from reference TRBV5-1 and TRBJ2-7): KAGVTQTPRYLIKTRGQQVTLSCSPISGHRSVSWYQQTPGQGLQFLFEYFSETQRNKGNFPGRFSGRQFSNSRSEMNVSTLELGDSALYLCASSWRDSLEEQYFGPGTRLTVT.

This clonotype was detected a few times. The rearrangement joins TRBV5-5 to TRBJ2-3; 13 bases line up with TRBD2. Germline trimming cut 4 bases from V and 6 bases from J; bases unmatched to any gene: 8. CDR3 length equals 16 residues. Looked up from germline, CDR1 is SGHKS and CDR2 is YYEKEE (reference sequence). The CDR3 region has the DNA TGTGCCAGCAGCACCGAACTAGCGGGGGGGCCCGATACGCAGTATTTT. Translation gives CASSTELAGGPDTQYF. Supplemented by reference TRBV5-5 and TRBJ2-3, the full variable domain reads DAGVTQSPTHLIKTRGQQVTLRCSPISGHKSVSWYQQVLGQGPQFIFQYYEKEERGRGNFPDRFSARQFPNYSSELNVNALLLGDSALYLCASSTELAGGPDTQYFGPGTRLTVL.

CDR3 in amino acids: CAISPGQGEETQYF. The CDR3 bases are TGTGCCATCAGTCCCGGACAGGGCGAAGAGACCCAGTACTTC. This chain uses TRBV10-3 with TRBJ2-5, with 8 bases aligning to TRBD1. The ends lost 5 bases at V and 3 bases at J; junction bases unmatched: 5. The CDR3 has 14 residues. Germline CDR1 is ENHRY and CDR2 is SYGVKD.

V is TRBV2 and J is TRBJ2-2, with 8 bases identical to TRBD1. CDR3 length: 18 amino acids. The germline CDR1 and CDR2 sequences are SNHLY and FYNNEI. J was trimmed by 2 bases and V by 4 bases; bases with no gene match: 12. The CDR3 region has the DNA TGTGCCAGCAGTGTGGACAGGGCGAAAGGGTCAAACACCGGGGAGCTGTTTTTT. Translated, it gives CASSVDRAKGSNTGELFF.

In its sample, this clonotype was seen a few times. This rearrangement joins TRBV12-3 or TRBV12-4 to TRBJ1-5, with D possibly TRBD1 on 6 matching bases. Trimming left V 5 bases short and J 7 bases short, with 18 bases between. The CDR3 loop spans 15 amino acids. DNA for the CDR3: TGTGCCAGCAGTCTCTCCGGGGGGGCGGGGCAGCCCCAGCATTTT. This encodes CASSLSGGAGQPQHF.

The gene calls are TRBV27 and TRBJ1-6, with TRBD1 as a possible D gene (5 bases). Germline lookup yields CDR1 MNHEY and CDR2 SMNVEV (reference sequence). Trimming left V 6 bases short and J 1 base short, with 13 bases between. The CDR3 covers 16 residues. The CDR3 protein is CASSLAGRSYNSPLHF. CDR3 coding DNA: TGTGCCAGCAGCCTAGCAGGGCGGTCCTATAATTCACCCCTCCACTTT.

This sequence joins TRBV10-3 and TRBJ2-2; 7 bases align to TRBD1. Germline trimming cut 6 bases from V and 6 bases from J; bases unmatched to any gene: 13. Germline CDR1 is ENHRY and CDR2 is SYGVKD. This CDR3 comprises 16 residues. CDR3 coding DNA: TGTGCCATCAGCAAAGGCACCGGGACAGCTCCCGGGGAGCTGTTTTTT. Translated: CAISKGTGTAPGELFF.

This clonotype was counted a single time. The chain is built from TRBV20-1 and TRBJ2-1; 7 nucleotides align to TRBD2. CDR3 length: 14 residues. Trimming cost V 1 base and J 6 bases; bases outside gene matches: 6. Germline V lookup: CDR1 DFQATT, CDR2 SNEGSKA (reference sequence). CDR3 sequence (DNA): TGCAGTGCTAGAGTTGCGGGAGTTCCCAATGAGCAGTTCTTC. Protein product: CSARVAGVPNEQFF.

This clonotype was detected a few times. This chain joins TRBV12-3 or TRBV12-4 and TRBJ2-7; possibly TRBD1 or TRBD2 for D (6 bases each). The CDR3 is 14 residues long. Trimming took off 5 bases at V and 4 bases at J, with 15 bases between the two ends. The CDR3, as DNA: TGTGCCAGCAGTACCGTACAGGGACTGTACGAGCAGTACTTC. It specifies CASSTVQGLYEQYF.

The rearrangement joins TRBV24-1 to TRBJ1-2; possibly TRBD1 for D (5 bases). CDR3 length: 15 residues. Germline V lookup: CDR1 KGHDR, CDR2 SFDVKD. Trimming removed 2 bases at V and 5 bases at J, with 14 bases between. The CDR3 bases are TGTGCCACCAGTGATTCGCTGCCGGGACTTTATGGCTACACCTTC. This encodes CATSDSLPGLYGYTF.

The chain links TRBV6-5 to TRBJ1-5, with 7 bases identical to TRBD1. Germline V gene lookup returns CDR1 MNHEY and CDR2 SVGAGI. This CDR3 is built from 13 residues. The J segment lost 4 bases and the V segment lost 10 bases, leaving 7 bases of the junction unmatched. The CDR3 reads CATGDSQNQPQHF. For the CDR3, the DNA is TGTGCCACCGGGGACAGTCAGAATCAGCCCCAGCATTTT.

The chain employs TRBV27 and TRBJ1-2, with a possible D match to TRBD1 (6 bases). The CDR3 sequence is 12 residues long. V was clipped by 6 bases and J by 7 bases, with 12 bases between them. From germline, CDR1 is MNHEY and CDR2 SMNVEV (reference sequence). The CDR3 here is CASSPTGFGYTF. CDR3 nucleotide sequence: TGTGCCAGCAGCCCTACAGGGTTTGGCTACACCTTC.

This clonotype has ten or more counts. The V call is TRBV7-2, the J call TRBJ2-1, with TRBD2 matching over 8 bases. The germline gives CDR1 SGHTA, CDR2 FQGNSA. V trimming: 2 bases; J trimming: 4 bases; junction bases outside the gene matches: 7. The CDR3 loop spans 16 amino acids. In nucleotides, the CDR3 is TGTGCCAGCAGCTTAAATAGGGTAGCGGGATACAATGAGCAGTTCTTC. Encoded protein: CASSLNRVAGYNEQFF.

The rearrangement links TRBV5-1 to TRBJ2-3; the match to TRBD1 covers 7 bases. V shed 0 bases, J shed 3 bases, and the junction held 7 bases outside the gene matches. CDR3 length: 16 residues. CDR1 is SGHRS and CDR2 is YFSETQ in the germline V gene. CDR3 residues: CASSLGQGLGTDTQYF. CDR3 DNA sequence: TGCGCCAGCAGCTTGGGACAGGGATTGGGGACAGATACGCAGTATTTT.

This clonotype appeared a few times. The CDR3 protein is CASRPGHSSYEQYF. The CDR3 DNA follows: TGTGCCAGCAGACCGGGCCATAGCTCCTACGAGCAGTACTTC. This chain connects TRBV11-2 to TRBJ2-5; D remains unclear. The J call may be faulty, since TRBJ2-7 better matches the DNA end. The CDR3 covers 14 residues. Germline V gene sequence: CDR1 SGHAT, CDR2 FQNNGV.

This clonotype was recorded a few times. The chain is built from TRBV20-1 and TRBJ2-7; D could derive from TRBD1 or TRBD2 (5 bases each). The CDR3 runs to 14 residues. V gave up 0 bases and J gave up 0 bases, with 9 bases separating them. Germline CDR1 reads DFQATT; CDR2 reads SNEGSKA (reference sequence). The DNA for the CDR3 is TGCAGTGCTAGAGAGCTGGGGGTCTCCTACGAGCAGTACTTC. It yields the protein CSARELGVSYEQYF.

There are a few counts of this clonotype. The CDR3 reads CASSDLYYNEQFF. CDR3 DNA: TGTGCCAGCAGTGACCTATACTACAATGAGCAGTTCTTC. This chain connects TRBV25-1 to TRBJ2-1; D gene uncertain. Trimming took off 3 bases at V and 3 bases at J, with 6 bases between the two ends. Germline-derived CDR1 and CDR2 are MGHDK and SYGVNS. The CDR3 has 13 amino acids.

J is TRBJ1-1 and V is TRBV13; 7 bases are a match to TRBD1. The CDR3 is 16 residues long. The germline CDR1 and CDR2 sequences are PRHDT and FYEKMQ (reference sequence). Germline trimming cut 0 bases from V and 4 bases from J; bases unmatched to any gene: 8. The CDR3: CASSLGSDRRSTEAFF. In nucleotides, the CDR3 is TGTGCCAGCAGCTTAGGCTCGGACAGGAGATCCACTGAAGCTTTCTTT.

Ten or more counts support this clonotype. One end of the junction fails to match germline, which may point to a read error. The CDR3 here is CASSFSQETQYF. Here the CDR3 DNA reads TGTGCCAGCAGCTTCTCCCAAGAGACCCAGTACTTC. The V gene is TRBV5-1, the J gene TRBJ2-5, with D unresolved. CDR1 is SGHRS and CDR2 is YFSETQ in the germline V gene. CDR3 length: 12 amino acids.

The sample holds a few counts of this clonotype. The junction departs from the called germline gene at one end, perhaps through a read error. The V gene is TRBV29-1, the J gene TRBJ1-5; the match to TRBD1 covers 8 bases. Looked up from germline, CDR1 is SQVTM and CDR2 is ANQGSEA. The CDR3 length is 14 residues. CDR3 DNA: TGCAGCGCATTGGGACAGGATAGCGATCAGCCCCAGCATTTT. Encoded protein: CSALGQDSDQPQHF.